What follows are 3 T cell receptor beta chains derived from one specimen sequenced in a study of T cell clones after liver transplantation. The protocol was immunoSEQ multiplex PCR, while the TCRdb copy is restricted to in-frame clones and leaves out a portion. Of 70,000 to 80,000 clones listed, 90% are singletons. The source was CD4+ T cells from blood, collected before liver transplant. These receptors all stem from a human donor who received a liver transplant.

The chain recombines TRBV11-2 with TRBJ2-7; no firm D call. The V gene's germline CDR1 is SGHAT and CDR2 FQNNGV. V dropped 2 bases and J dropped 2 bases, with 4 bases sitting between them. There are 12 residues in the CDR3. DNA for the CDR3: TGTGCCAGCAGCTTAACTCCCTACGAGCAGTACTTC. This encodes CASSLTPYEQYF.

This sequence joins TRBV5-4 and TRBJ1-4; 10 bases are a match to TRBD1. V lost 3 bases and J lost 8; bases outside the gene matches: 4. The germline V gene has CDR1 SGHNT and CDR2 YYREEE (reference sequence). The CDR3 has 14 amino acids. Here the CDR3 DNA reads TGTGCCAGCAGCTCCGGGACAGGGGAAGAAAAACTGTTTTTT. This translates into CASSSGTGEEKLFF.

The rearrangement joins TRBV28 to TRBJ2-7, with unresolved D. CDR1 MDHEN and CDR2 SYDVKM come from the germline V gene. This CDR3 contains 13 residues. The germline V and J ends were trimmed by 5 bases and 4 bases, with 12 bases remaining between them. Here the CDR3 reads CASSVSLEYEQYF. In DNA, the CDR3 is TGTGCCAGCAGTGTTAGCTTGGAATACGAGCAGTACTTC.